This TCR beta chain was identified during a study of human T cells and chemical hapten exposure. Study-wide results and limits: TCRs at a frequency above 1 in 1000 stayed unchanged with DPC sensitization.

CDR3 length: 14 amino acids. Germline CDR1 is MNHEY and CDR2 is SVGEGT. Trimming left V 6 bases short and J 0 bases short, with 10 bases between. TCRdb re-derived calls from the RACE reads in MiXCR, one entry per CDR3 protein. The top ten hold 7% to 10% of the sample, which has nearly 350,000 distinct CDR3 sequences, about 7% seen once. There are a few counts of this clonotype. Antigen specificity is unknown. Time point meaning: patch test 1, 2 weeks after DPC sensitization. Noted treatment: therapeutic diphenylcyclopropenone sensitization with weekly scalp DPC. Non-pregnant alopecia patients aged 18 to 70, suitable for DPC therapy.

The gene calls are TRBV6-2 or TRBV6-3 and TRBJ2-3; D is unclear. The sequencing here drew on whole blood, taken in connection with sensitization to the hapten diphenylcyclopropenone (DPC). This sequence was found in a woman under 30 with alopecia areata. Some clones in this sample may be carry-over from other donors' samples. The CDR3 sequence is CASRYSPSTDTQYF. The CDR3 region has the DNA TGTGCCAGCAGGTACAGCCCTAGCACAGATACGCAGTATTTT.